Below, 10 T cell receptor beta chains from the same sample are listed, as sequenced in a study of cytomegalovirus exposure and HLA in healthy donors (dated by TCRdb to about 2017). The library was built by means of the immunoSEQ multiplex PCR assay. For the multiplex PCR, a mixture combining 60 forward primers for TCR Vbeta segments and 13 reverse primers for TCR Jbeta segments was used. TCRdb obtained this table from immuneACCESS and retained in-frame rearrangements with V and J assigned. These tables miss some clones; where compared with another copy, unresolved V genes account for less than half of the shortfall, and the remainder is unexplained. For this sample there are some 200,000 clones; more than 80% appear just once. The top ten constitute 2% to 3% of the sample. Sequenced: PBMCs. All receptors derive from a woman aged 45-65 years in good health and CMV-seropositive.

The CDR3 loop is CASSSPHYEQYF. DNA of the CDR3: TGTGCCAGCAGTTCCCCCCACTACGAGCAGTACTTC. The chain joins TRBV6-5 to TRBJ2-7; D is undetermined. The CDR3 runs 12 residues. V lost 4 bases to trimming and J lost 3 bases, with 7 bases between them. CDR1 is MNHEY, CDR2 SVGAGI, per germline.

CDR3 sequence: CASSLEGGAGGYTF. The CDR3 coding sequence is TGTGCCAGCAGCTTAGAAGGGGGGGCAGGAGGCTACACCTTC. The rearrangement links TRBV7-6 to TRBJ1-2, with TRBD1 as a possible D gene (6 bases). The length of the CDR3 is 14 residues. The germline V gene encodes CDR1 SGHVS and CDR2 FNYEAQ. V lost 1 base to trimming and J lost 8 bases, with 14 bases between them.

This rearrangement joins TRBV5-1 to TRBJ2-1; 7 nucleotides agree with TRBD2. This CDR3 has 12 amino acids. Germline V gene data show CDR1 as SGHRS and CDR2 as YFSETQ. Trimming at V came to 5 bases and at J to 9 bases, leaving 5 bases not matched to a gene. Here the CDR3 DNA reads TGCGCCAGCAGGGCGGGGGACGGTGAGCAGTTCTTC. This gives the protein CASRAGDGEQFF. Full variable domain (missing parts from reference TRBV5-1 and TRBJ2-1): KAGVTQTPRYLIKTRGQQVTLSCSPISGHRSVSWYQQTPGQGLQFLFEYFSETQRNKGNFPGRFSGRQFSNSRSEMNVSTLELGDSALYLCASRAGDGEQFFGPGTRLTVL.

The chain recombines TRBV15 with TRBJ2-1; 14 positions agree with TRBD2. CDR1 is LNHNV, CDR2 YYDKDF, per germline (reference sequence). With 3 bases clipped from V and 6 bases from J, the junction kept 4 bases outside the gene matches. This CDR3 has 16 residues. This CDR3 reads CATSRGTSGGLNEQFF. Written as DNA, the CDR3 is TGTGCCACCAGCAGGGGGACTAGCGGGGGCCTCAATGAGCAGTTCTTC.

This clone was counted between two and nine times. The chain carries TRBV7-8 and TRBJ1-2, with TRBD1 identical over 7 bases. Germline lookup yields CDR1 SGHVS and CDR2 FQNEAQ. This CDR3 spans 16 amino acids. The junction had 9 bases not matched to a gene; V was cut back by 0 bases and J by 5 bases. This CDR3 is CASSLAETGTIYGYTF. CDR3 coding DNA: TGTGCCAGCAGCTTAGCGGAGACAGGGACCATTTATGGCTACACCTTC. Together with reference TRBV7-8 and TRBJ1-2, the CDR3 gives the full variable domain: GAGVSQSPRYKVAKRGQDVALRCDPISGHVSLFWYQQALGQGPEFLTYFQNEAQLDKSGLPSDRFFAERPEGSVSTLKIQRTQQEDSAVYLCASSLAETGTIYGYTFGSGTRLTVV.

The V gene is TRBV19, the J gene TRBJ2-1; D is possibly TRBD1 (6 bases). The germline V gene has CDR1 LNHDA and CDR2 SQIVND (reference sequence). The CDR3 is 14 residues long. Trimming stripped 6 bases from V and 5 bases from J, with 14 bases between. As DNA, the CDR3 is TGTGCCAGTAGGGGGCAGGGGAGAGACAATGAGCAGTTCTTC. This gives the protein CASRGQGRDNEQFF.

This CDR3 is CASRSWRSYEQYF. CDR3 DNA: TGTGCCAGCAGATCCTGGCGGTCCTACGAGCAGTACTTC. The chain combines TRBV6-5 with TRBJ2-7; no clear D. The ends were cut back, 6 bases at V and 1 base at J, with 10 bases in the middle. The CDR3 contains 13 residues. Per germline, CDR1 MNHEY and CDR2 SVGAGI.

This chain joins TRBV7-9 and TRBJ1-5; no clear D. The CDR3 is 13 amino acids. Germline CDR1 SEHNR, CDR2 FQNEAQ (reference sequence). Trimming shortened V by 1 base and J by 4 bases, and 5 bases separated the two germline ends. DNA for the CDR3: TGTGCCAGCAGCTTAGATAGAAATCAGCCCCAGCATTTT. Its translation is CASSLDRNQPQHF.

The V gene is TRBV7-9, the J gene TRBJ2-5; tentative D call: TRBD2 (6 bases). V dropped 5 bases and J dropped 4 bases, with 17 bases sitting between them. CDR1 is SEHNR, CDR2 FQNEAQ, per germline (reference sequence). The length of the CDR3 is 15 residues. The CDR3 region has the DNA TGTGCCAGCAGCAGGGGAAGACTAGTTGGAGAGACCCAGTACTTC. This translates into CASSRGRLVGETQYF.

The CDR3: CASSNLRQLTNYGYTF. The CDR3 nucleotides are TGTGCCAGCAGCAACCTACGACAGTTAACTAACTATGGCTACACCTTC. V and J are TRBV21-1 and TRBJ1-2; the table names TRBD1, a call not compared with the DNA. TRBV21-1 is noted as a pseudogene. This CDR3 region has 16 residues.